The 25 T cell receptor beta chains below all came from one sample that was sequenced in a study of cytomegalovirus exposure and HLA in healthy donors. The PCR contained 60 Vbeta and 13 Jbeta primers. Repertoires were generated with immunoSEQ multiplex PCR, while TCRdb's copy carries only in-frame clones and drops some. The profile shows fewer than 120,000 clones, about 73% of them singletons. The source material was PBMCs. All receptors derive from a woman in her twenties or thirties in good health and CMV-seronegative.

Comments on this clone: Within the sample, other DNA sequences also encode this same CDR3. The chain carries TRBV30 and TRBJ1-2; the D is unclear. CDR3 length equals 12 residues. Germline assignment: CDR1 GTSNPN and CDR2 SVGIG (reference sequence). Trimming took off 3 bases at V and 7 bases at J, with 12 bases between the two ends. The CDR3 region is CAWSVLGGGYTF. The CDR3 DNA reads as TGTGCCTGGAGCGTACTGGGAGGTGGCTACACCTTC.

The rearrangement uses TRBV6-5 and TRBJ1-2, with D perhaps TRBD1 (6 bases). The V gene lost 4 bases and the J gene lost 5 bases, with 11 bases spanning the gap. Germline lookup yields CDR1 MNHEY and CDR2 SVGAGI. CDR3 length: 13 amino acids. This chain's CDR3 is CASSSNTGYGYTF. CDR3 sequence (DNA): TGTGCCAGCAGTTCCAACACAGGGTATGGCTACACCTTC.

This rearrangement joins TRBV7-2 to TRBJ1-5; D unclear. Trimming shortened V by 1 base and J by 6 bases, and 10 bases separated the two germline ends. The CDR3 sequence is 14 residues long. CDR1 and CDR2 (germline): SGHTA, FQGNSA. In DNA, the CDR3 is TGTGCCAGCAGCTTAGGATCCACGGGTCAGCCCCAGCATTTT. Translated: CASSLGSTGQPQHF.

The gene calls are TRBV29-1 and TRBJ2-6; 12 nucleotides line up with TRBD2. The CDR3 is made up of 19 amino acids. With V trimmed by 5 bases and J by 1 base, 12 bases remained unmatched. The germline V gene encodes CDR1 SQVTM and CDR2 ANQGSEA. The CDR3 spells CSVSGRSGTSGSGANVLTF. As DNA, the CDR3 is TGCAGCGTTTCCGGGAGGTCCGGGACTAGCGGGTCTGGGGCCAACGTCCTGACTTTC.

This sequence joins TRBV30 and TRBJ1-1; a possible D gene is TRBD1 (6 bases). Trimming removed 0 bases from V and 10 bases from J, with 12 bases in between. The length of the CDR3 is 12 residues. CDR1 is GTSNPN and CDR2 is SVGIG in the germline V gene (reference sequence). This CDR3 is CAWSVEGGSAFF. The CDR3 coding sequence is TGTGCCTGGAGTGTCGAAGGGGGATCAGCTTTCTTT.

The J gene is TRBJ1-4, the V gene TRBV4-2, with a tentative D call TRBD1 (5 bases). CDR3 length equals 16 residues. Germline lookup yields CDR1 LGHNA and CDR2 YNFKEQ. V lost 3 bases to trimming and J lost 4 bases, with 15 bases between them. This CDR3 is CASSHAAGEGNEKLFF. CDR3 in DNA: TGTGCCAGCAGCCATGCTGCGGGGGAAGGTAATGAAAAACTGTTTTTT.

This clone was seen a few times. The rearrangement uses TRBV2 and TRBJ2-7, with D perhaps TRBD1 (5 bases). This CDR3 region has 14 residues. The ends were cut back, 3 bases at V and 4 bases at J, with 13 bases in the middle. Germline lookup yields CDR1 SNHLY and CDR2 FYNNEI. CDR3 amino acids: CASSDRVGRYEQYF. The CDR3 coding sequence is TGTGCCAGCAGTGACAGGGTCGGACGATACGAGCAGTACTTC. Combining the CDR3 with reference TRBV2 and TRBJ2-7 gives the whole variable domain EPEVTQTPSHQVTQMGQEVILRCVPISNHLYFYWYRQILGQKVEFLVSFYNNEISEKSEIFDDQFSVERPDGSNFTLKIRSTKLEDSAMYFCASSDRVGRYEQYFGPGTRLTVT.

V gene TRBV4-1 combines with J gene TRBJ2-7; 7 bases align to TRBD1. The CDR3 totals 16 residues. Germline CDR1 and CDR2: MGHRA and YSYEKL. Trimming removed 3 bases from V and 3 bases from J; junction bases left unmatched: 11. The chain's CDR3 is CASSHEGQMGFYEQYF. The CDR3 DNA sequence: TGCGCCAGCAGCCACGAGGGACAGATGGGGTTCTACGAGCAGTACTTC.

This chain uses TRBV11-2 with TRBJ2-5, with TRBD2 matching 7 bases. Per germline, CDR1 SGHAT and CDR2 FQNNGV. The trim removed 4 bases at V and 5 bases at J, leaving 7 bases unmatched. CDR3 length: 14 residues. The CDR3 coding sequence is TGTGCCAGCAGCTCCTGGACTAGGTTGGAGACCCAGTACTTC. Amino acids: CASSSWTRLETQYF.

The chain links TRBV7-9 to TRBJ1-6; possibly TRBD1 for D (5 bases). Trimming took off 2 bases at V and 11 bases at J, with 10 bases between the two ends. CDR1 and CDR2 from the germline V gene are SEHNR and FQNEAQ (reference sequence). This CDR3 region has 13 residues. In DNA, the CDR3 is TGTGCCAGCAGCTTATCCCCAGGGCCACCCCTCCACTTT. Its protein is CASSLSPGPPLHF.

This clone showed up just a few times. The rearrangement uses TRBV11-3 and TRBJ2-2; D is ambiguous. The CDR3 is made up of 14 amino acids. Per germline, CDR1 SGHNT and CDR2 YENEEA. V lost 4 bases and J 1 base, leaving 7 bases between the germline ends. This CDR3 is CASSSTGNTGELFF. CDR3 coding DNA: TGTGCCAGCAGCTCAACCGGGAACACCGGGGAGCTGTTTTTT.

This rearrangement joins TRBV6-5 to TRBJ2-7, with D unresolved. V dropped 4 bases and J dropped 4 bases, with 17 bases sitting between them. The CDR3 length is 15 residues. CDR1 MNHEY and CDR2 SVGAGI come from the germline V gene. The CDR3 is CASSFQSRGVYEQYF. CDR3 DNA sequence: TGTGCCAGCAGTTTCCAATCTCGCGGAGTATACGAGCAGTACTTC.

The J gene is TRBJ2-7, the V gene TRBV18, with 8 bases aligning to TRBD2. With 0 bases clipped from V and 2 bases from J, the junction kept 3 bases outside the gene matches. The CDR3 covers 15 residues. Germline-derived CDR1 and CDR2 are KGHSH and LQKENI. The CDR3 loop reads CASSPPAGGTYEQYF. CDR3 bases: TGTGCCAGCTCACCACCTGCGGGGGGAACCTACGAGCAGTACTTC.

The CDR3 DNA sequence: TGCGCCAGCAGCCTAGGGACAGGGCGTCTCTCCTACGAGCAGTACTTC. Encoded protein: CASSLGTGRLSYEQYF. This sequence joins TRBV5-1 and TRBJ2-7; 9 bases map to TRBD1. Germline V gene lookup returns CDR1 SGHRS and CDR2 YFSETQ. The CDR3 runs to 16 residues. Trimming took 4 bases from V and 0 from J; bases not matched to a gene: 8.

The sample holds a few counts of this clone. As DNA, the CDR3 is TGTGCCAGCGAGGACAGGGGACAGGAAGCTTTCTTT. It is translated as CASEDRGQEAFF. V usage is TRBV6-1 and J usage is TRBJ1-1; TRBD1 aligns across 9 bases. This CDR3 region has 12 residues. The germline gives CDR1 MNHNS, CDR2 SASEGT. V lost 8 bases, J lost 8 bases, and 6 bases stayed unmatched.

This clone has just a few counts. The rearrangement links TRBV13 to TRBJ1-2, with TRBD1 matching 9 bases. The CDR3 consists of 14 residues. CDR1 and CDR2 from the germline V gene are PRHDT and FYEKMQ (reference sequence). The J segment lost 8 bases and the V segment lost 5 bases, leaving 9 bases of the junction unmatched. This CDR3 reads CASSGGQGPLGYTF. CDR3 bases: TGTGCCAGCAGCGGGGGACAGGGACCTTTGGGCTACACCTTC.

This clone was observed once. This chain uses TRBV10-3 with TRBJ2-4; D gene unclear. The CDR3 is 13 residues long. Deletions cut 6 bases from V and 7 bases from J, with 13 bases between. Germline V gives CDR1 ENHRY, CDR2 SYGVKD. CDR3 sequence: CAIRPGPRNIQYF. In nucleotides, the CDR3 is TGTGCCATCAGGCCGGGTCCTCGGAACATTCAGTACTTC.

The V and J genes are TRBV28 and TRBJ2-7, with D tentatively TRBD2 (5 bases). Germline V gene data show CDR1 as MDHEN and CDR2 as SYDVKM. V gave up 2 bases and J gave up 2 bases, with 10 bases separating them. The CDR3 has 14 amino acids. In DNA form, the CDR3 reads TGTGCCAGCAGTTTACGTGGGAGAACCTACGAGCAGTACTTC. This codes for CASSLRGRTYEQYF. The whole variable domain, remainder taken from reference TRBV28 and TRBJ2-7, is DVKVTQSSRYLVKRTGEKVFLECVQDMDHENMFWYRQDPGLGLRLIYFSYDVKMKEKGDIPEGYSVSREKKERFSLILESASTNQTSMYLCASSLRGRTYEQYFGPGTRLTVT.

The rearrangement uses TRBV28 and TRBJ2-6; the match to TRBD2 covers 7 bases. This CDR3 contains 17 residues. CDR1 is MDHEN, CDR2 SYDVKM, per germline. The trim removed 5 bases at V and 3 bases at J, leaving 10 bases unmatched. In DNA form, the CDR3 reads TGTGCCAGCAGTCGCTCTGGGGGGGGTGGTGGGGCCAACGTCCTGACTTTC. This codes for CASSRSGGGGGANVLTF.

On this clone: Additional DNA sequences in this sample encode the identical CDR3. This sequence joins TRBV5-1 and TRBJ1-1; tentatively, D is TRBD1 (5 bases). This CDR3 is built from 12 residues. Trimming removed 2 bases from V and 3 bases from J, with 5 bases in between. In germline, CDR1 is SGHRS, CDR2 YFSETQ. CDR3 DNA sequence: TGCGCCAGCAGCTTAGGGGACACTGAAGCTTTCTTT. Translating it yields CASSLGDTEAFF. Variable domain in full (rest from reference TRBV5-1 and TRBJ1-1): KAGVTQTPRYLIKTRGQQVTLSCSPISGHRSVSWYQQTPGQGLQFLFEYFSETQRNKGNFPGRFSGRQFSNSRSEMNVSTLELGDSALYLCASSLGDTEAFFGQGTRLTVV.

The V gene is TRBV30, the J gene TRBJ1-1; no clear D gene. V lost 0 bases, J lost 4 bases, and 6 bases lay in between. CDR1 GTSNPN and CDR2 SVGIG come from the germline V gene (reference sequence). This CDR3 is built from 12 residues. CDR3 DNA: TGTGCCTGGAGTGTAGCGGCCACTGAAGCTTTCTTT. It codes for CAWSVAATEAFF.

V is TRBV29-1 and J is TRBJ2-1; TRBD2 agrees at 13 bases. The V segment lost 5 bases and the J segment 0 bases; nucleotides outside the gene matches: 16. CDR1 and CDR2 (germline): SQVTM, ANQGSEA. The CDR3 extends over 20 amino acids. Here the CDR3 reads CSVLPRLAGGILSSYNEQFF. As DNA, the CDR3 is TGCAGCGTTCTCCCCCGACTAGCGGGAGGAATCCTTAGCTCCTACAATGAGCAGTTCTTC.

V and J are TRBV28 and TRBJ1-3, with TRBD1 matching over 9 bases. This CDR3 comprises 15 residues. Looked up from germline, CDR1 is MDHEN and CDR2 is SYDVKM. The ends lost 10 bases at V and 6 bases at J; junction bases unmatched: 13. CDR3 nucleotides: TGTGCCACTTCGGACCGGGACAGGGCATTAAACACCATATATTTT. Protein: CATSDRDRALNTIYF.

The chain combines TRBV6-1 with TRBJ1-1; the D gene is possibly TRBD1 (5 bases). The CDR3 covers 12 residues. Germline CDR1 and CDR2: MNHNS and SASEGT. Trimming took 7 bases from V and 1 from J, leaving 7 bases between them. Written as DNA, the CDR3 is TGTGCCAGCAACCAGGGGAACACTGAAGCTTTCTTT. It yields the protein CASNQGNTEAFF.

CDR3 region: CASSPGLAGSRSYEQYF. In DNA form, the CDR3 reads TGTGCCAGCAGCCCAGGACTAGCGGGCTCTCGCTCCTACGAGCAGTACTTC. V and J are TRBV9 and TRBJ2-7; 11 positions agree with TRBD2. With V trimmed by 4 bases and J by 0 bases, 9 bases remained unmatched. The CDR3 runs 17 residues. Germline CDR1 SGDLS, CDR2 YYNGEE.